The T cell receptor beta chain described here comes from a study of OX40 agonist ivuxolimab in advanced cancers. In the study overall: Participants, approximately 80% male, averaged roughly 60 years of age, ranging from about 23 to 80.

This clone was seen a single time. Libraries were prepared by immunoSEQ multiplex PCR; TCRdb keeps only in-frame clonotypes and omits some of them. The sample lists tens of thousands of clones, approximately 80% occurring once. From germline, CDR1 is LGHNA and CDR2 YSLEER. V lost 6 bases and J lost 5; bases outside the gene matches: 8. The CDR3 loop spans 15 amino acids. The starting material was CD4+ or CD8+ T cells sorted from blood, obtained in a trial of the OX40 agonist ivuxolimab. V usage is TRBV4-3 and J usage is TRBJ1-1; 11 bases agree with TRBD1. The sequence was collected from an adult with an advanced solid tumor such as melanoma, head and neck, liver or kidney cancer. CDR3 sequence (DNA): TGCGCCAGCAGTAGTACGGGACAGGGGGGTACTGAAGCTTTCTTT. Protein product: CASSSTGQGGTEAFF.